This passage covers 22 T cell receptor beta chains from one sample sequenced in a study of graft-versus-host responses after intestinal transplantation. Plating combined approximately 200,000 CFSE-labeled responder cells with approximately 200,000 irradiated, violet-dye-labeled stimulator cells. Clones were read by immunoSEQ multiplex PCR, and TCRdb kept only the in-frame ones, dropping some. Among approximately 9,900 clones, about 30% were seen once, and the ten largest hold over 3%. The material was alloreactive CD8+ T cells from a mixed lymphocyte reaction culture, obtained before transplantation. Subset indicated: CFSE-low proliferating T cells sorted from roughly six-day pre-transplant mixed lymphocyte reaction (GvH or HvG direction). These receptors were obtained from a human patient who was an organ donor for intestinal transplantation.

V usage is TRBV6-1 and J usage is TRBJ2-1; TRBD2 is a possible D gene (6 bases). The CDR3 has 14 residues. With 5 bases removed from V and 3 bases from J, the gap between germline ends came to 11 bases. CDR1 MNHNS and CDR2 SASEGT come from the germline V gene. The CDR3 sequence is CASSSPSVYNEQFF. CDR3 nucleotides: TGTGCCAGCAGTTCACCTAGCGTCTACAATGAGCAGTTCTTC.

This clone has only one observation. This sequence joins TRBV5-6 and TRBJ2-2; TRBD1 is a possible D gene (6 bases). Germline CDR1 is SGHDT and CDR2 is YYEEEE. CDR3 size: 16 residues. V was shortened by 3 bases and J by 0 bases, with 12 bases between the two germline ends. CDR3 in DNA: TGTGCCAGCAGCTGGGTCAGACAGGCGAACACCGGGGAGCTGTTTTTT. Encoded protein: CASSWVRQANTGELFF. Supplemented by reference TRBV5-6 and TRBJ2-2, the full variable domain reads DAGVTQSPTHLIKTRGQQVTLRCSPKSGHDTVSWYQQALGQGPQFIFQYYEEEERQRGNFPDRFSGHQFPNYSSELNVNALLLGDSALYLCASSWVRQANTGELFFGEGSRLTVL.

This sequence joins TRBV4-1 and TRBJ1-2; D is perhaps TRBD1 (6 bases). CDR3 size: 16 residues. Between the trimmed V and J ends, which lost 2 bases and 3 bases, there was a span of 16 bases. Germline CDR1 and CDR2: MGHRA and YSYEKL. The CDR3 coding sequence is TGCGCCAGCAGCCAAAGGGGTCCCACAGGGTACTATGGCTACACCTTC. It translates to CASSQRGPTGYYGYTF.

CDR3 in DNA: TGTGCCAGCAGCCCTGGGACTAGCGGAGCCTACGAGCAGTACTTC. It translates to CASSPGTSGAYEQYF. This chain uses TRBV7-6 with TRBJ2-7, with TRBD2 matching 11 bases. Germline V CDR1 and CDR2: SGHVS, FNYEAQ. The CDR3 totals 15 residues. Trimming at V came to 5 bases and at J to 2 bases, leaving 5 bases not matched to a gene.

This chain links TRBV30 with TRBJ2-1; 8 positions agree with TRBD1. Germline values: CDR1 GTSNPN, CDR2 SVGIG (reference sequence). V dropped 4 bases and J dropped 7; count of bases not matched to a gene: 12. The CDR3 extends over 15 amino acids. The CDR3: CAWINRDRRSNEQFF. CDR3 DNA sequence: TGTGCCTGGATTAACCGGGACAGGAGGAGTAATGAGCAGTTCTTC.

J is TRBJ2-7 and V is TRBV4-1; 7 positions agree with TRBD2. CDR3 size: 17 residues. The V segment lost 1 base and the J segment 2 bases; nucleotides outside the gene matches: 11. CDR1 and CDR2 from the germline V gene are MGHRA and YSYEKL. The CDR3 is CASSQGRGGPPTYEQYF. For the CDR3, the DNA is TGCGCCAGCAGCCAAGGCCGCGGGGGACCTCCTACCTACGAGCAGTACTTC.

This clone turned up a few times. This chain connects TRBV5-1 to TRBJ2-2; 7 nucleotides match TRBD1. Germline loops: CDR1 SGHRS, CDR2 YFSETQ. The CDR3 is 15 amino acids. Losses at the gene ends were 4 bases for V and 6 bases for J; bases not matched to a gene: 9. For the CDR3, the DNA is TGCGCCAGCAGCGCAATACTACAGGGGCCCGGGGAGCTGTTTTTT. Residues: CASSAILQGPGELFF.

This clone was seen a few times. This chain connects TRBV11-3 to TRBJ2-7, with 9 positions matching TRBD2. CDR3 size: 16 residues. The V and J ends lost 8 bases and 5 bases, in that order; junction bases with no gene match: 16. Germline V gene data show CDR1 as SGHNT and CDR2 as YENEEA. CDR3 region: CASATLGAGGPDEQYF. DNA for the CDR3: TGTGCCAGCGCCACCCTCGGGGCGGGAGGGCCGGACGAGCAGTACTTC.

This clone was counted only a few times. The V call is TRBV4-1, the J call TRBJ2-1; no firm D call. Germline loops: CDR1 MGHRA, CDR2 YSYEKL. CDR3 length: 13 amino acids. Deletions cut 4 bases from V and 6 bases from J, with 10 bases between. The CDR3 coding sequence is TGCGCCAGCAGCCCACGTCCCGGCAATGAGCAGTTCTTC. Amino acids: CASSPRPGNEQFF.

This clone is a singleton in its sample. The chain has TRBV9 and TRBJ2-5; 12 bases are shared with TRBD2. J lost 5 bases, V lost 1 base, and 3 bases had no gene match. The CDR3 is 15 residues long. The germline CDR1 and CDR2 sequences are SGDLS and YYNGEE. The CDR3 DNA follows: TGTGCCAGCAGCGTATCCGGGACTAGCGGGGAGACCCAGTACTTC. Its protein product is CASSVSGTSGETQYF.

The rearrangement links TRBV7-8 to TRBJ2-7; no clear D gene. CDR1 and CDR2 (germline): SGHVS, FQNEAQ. V gave up 8 bases and J gave up 2 bases, with 4 bases separating them. This CDR3 contains 10 residues. DNA of the CDR3: TGTGCCAGCGGGCCCTACGAGCAGTACTTC. This translates into CASGPYEQYF.

In this sample, this clone is medium-sized. CDR3 DNA sequence: TGCGCCAGCAGCTTGGAGGATAGGGGACACCATGGCTACACCTTC. Its protein is CASSLEDRGHHGYTF. The chain joins TRBV5-1 to TRBJ1-2; D possibly corresponds to TRBD1 (6 bases). Germline V gene sequence: CDR1 SGHRS, CDR2 YFSETQ. This CDR3 contains 15 residues. V lost 0 bases, J lost 6 bases, and 15 bases lay in between. Full variable domain (remainder filled in from reference TRBV5-1 and TRBJ1-2): KAGVTQTPRYLIKTRGQQVTLSCSPISGHRSVSWYQQTPGQGLQFLFEYFSETQRNKGNFPGRFSGRQFSNSRSEMNVSTLELGDSALYLCASSLEDRGHHGYTFGSGTRLTVV.

In its sample, this clone was seen a few times. The chain joins TRBV4-2 to TRBJ2-5; a possible D gene is TRBD1 (5 bases). Germline loops: CDR1 LGHNA, CDR2 YNFKEQ. Trimming cost V 4 bases and J 1 base, with 13 bases left between them. The CDR3 length is 15 residues. CDR3 sequence reads: CASSPTTATQETQYF. The CDR3 DNA is TGTGCCAGCAGCCCGACGACAGCGACCCAAGAGACCCAGTACTTC.

The chain carries TRBV18 and TRBJ2-1; tentative D call: TRBD2 (6 bases). V was shortened by 3 bases and J by 1 base, with 13 bases between the two germline ends. Germline V gives CDR1 KGHSH, CDR2 LQKENI. The CDR3 covers 16 residues. The CDR3 spells CASSPRVAESYNEQFF. CDR3 DNA sequence: TGTGCCAGCTCACCCCGAGTAGCGGAGTCCTACAATGAGCAGTTCTTC.

The gene calls are TRBV6-9 and TRBJ2-7, with TRBD1 matching over 9 bases. Trimming cost V 3 bases and J 2 bases; bases outside gene matches: 5. This CDR3 spans 15 amino acids. The germline gives CDR1 MNHGY, CDR2 SVAAGI. The CDR3 spells CASSYSRTGAYEQYF. CDR3 coding DNA: TGTGCCAGCAGTTACTCAAGGACAGGGGCCTACGAGCAGTACTTC.

Points on this clone: Given a much more abundant clone one base away, this may be a read error. Other nucleotide sequences from this sample produce the same CDR3. V usage is TRBV25-1 and J usage is TRBJ2-7; 7 bases line up with TRBD2. Germline V gives CDR1 MGHDK, CDR2 SYGVNS. The CDR3 totals 13 residues. The trim removed 4 bases at V and 2 bases at J, leaving 2 bases unmatched. The CDR3 nucleotides are TGTGCCAGCAGTGGGGGGACTACCTACGAGCAGTACTTC. It translates to CASSGGTTYEQYF.

The genes are TRBV7-2 and TRBJ2-7; perhaps TRBD1 as D (6 bases). The V end was cut by 6 bases, the J end by 2 bases, with 23 bases between. Germline values: CDR1 SGHTA, CDR2 FQGNSA. CDR3 size: 17 residues. The CDR3, as DNA: TGTGCCAGCAGAAAGGGGGTAATACCTCTTACCCCCTACGAGCAGTACTTC. It specifies CASRKGVIPLTPYEQYF.

V and J are TRBV9 and TRBJ2-7; 7 bases line up with TRBD2. Germline assignment: CDR1 SGDLS and CDR2 YYNGEE. This CDR3 comprises 15 residues. V lost 0 bases to trimming and J lost 4 bases; unmatched junction nucleotides: 7. CDR3 in amino acids: CASSVGVGGGYEQYF. CDR3 DNA sequence: TGTGCCAGCAGCGTAGGGGTGGGGGGGGGATACGAGCAGTACTTC. The whole variable domain, filled in from reference TRBV9 and TRBJ2-7, reads DSGVTQTPKHLITATGQRVTLRCSPRSGDLSVYWYQQSLDQGLQFLIQYYNGEERAKGNILERFSAQQFPDLHSELNLSSLELGDSALYFCASSVGVGGGYEQYFGPGTRLTVT.

This clone has just a few counts. This sequence joins TRBV4-1 and TRBJ1-5, with D possibly being TRBD1 (5 bases). The CDR3 contains 15 residues. Germline V gene data show CDR1 as MGHRA and CDR2 as YSYEKL. V lost 3 bases, J lost 4 bases, and 13 bases lay in between. Here the CDR3 reads CASSHADRTNQPQHF. The CDR3 DNA follows: TGCGCCAGCAGCCATGCCGACAGAACTAATCAGCCCCAGCATTTT.

The table lists this clone with a few counts. The chain couples TRBV18 to TRBJ1-4; D unresolved. The CDR3 spans 14 residues. The V end was cut by 3 bases, the J end by 6 bases, with 11 bases between. The germline CDR1 and CDR2 sequences are KGHSH and LQKENI. CDR3 amino acids: CASSPRPRHEKLFF. The CDR3 region has the DNA TGTGCCAGCTCACCCCGACCGAGGCATGAAAAACTGTTTTTT.

The chain links TRBV27 to TRBJ1-3; unclear D gene. Per the germline V gene, CDR1 is MNHEY and CDR2 is SMNVEV (reference sequence). CDR3 length: 12 residues. V lost 7 bases and J 8 bases, leaving 12 bases between the germline ends. The CDR3 reads CASMGPFDTIYF. CDR3 in DNA: TGTGCCAGCATGGGCCCATTCGACACCATATATTTT.

V gene TRBV6-5 combines with J gene TRBJ1-2; D gene unclear. This CDR3 comprises 14 residues. V gave up 2 bases and J gave up 3 bases, with 10 bases separating them. Germline values: CDR1 MNHEY, CDR2 SVGAGI. CDR3 region: CASSYQANHYGYTF. CDR3 DNA: TGTGCCAGCAGTTACCAGGCGAACCACTATGGCTACACCTTC.